The T cell receptor beta chain under discussion was sequenced for a study of T cell repertoires in cytomegalovirus infection. V dropped 6 bases and J dropped 4 bases, with 7 bases sitting between them. In germline, CDR1 is MDHEN, CDR2 SYDVKM. The CDR3 has 12 amino acids. This clonotype was seen repeatedly, ten times or more. Antigen: not known. TCRdb re-analysed the reads in MiXCR, keeping a single row per CDR3 protein. The sample includes 370,000 or so distinct CDR3 sequences, 34% of them seen just once. This clonotype was obtained from a human donor in good health (CMV status not recorded). Some clones in this sample may be carry-over from other donors' samples. The chain couples TRBV28 to TRBJ1-5; D not certain. Sequences were derived from cultured PBMCs, sampled from culture after CMV antigen stimulation. This CDR3 reads CASSLTNQPQHF. In nucleotides, the CDR3 is TGTGCCAGCAGCCTAACAAATCAGCCCCAGCATTTT.